These T cell receptor beta chains were read from a single sample in a study of cytomegalovirus exposure and HLA in healthy donors. Generated by immunoSEQ multiplex PCR, the TCRdb table keeps only in-frame clones and is missing some. The sample consists of about 240,000 clones, 78% of them appearing once. The specimen was PBMCs. These receptors came from a boy aged 5-17 years in good health and CMV-seronegative. Each CDR3 is given without its conserved first and last residue. The D gene is left open where the match is weak.

J: TRBJ1-5
V: TRBV11-2
length: 11
D: NA
CDR3: ASSSHGNQPQH

J: TRBJ2-1
V: TRBV19
length: 12
D: NA
CDR3: ASISGSSYNEQF

J: TRBJ2-1
V: TRBV25-1
length: 15
D: NA
CDR3: ASSEFFAAGGSNEQF

J: TRBJ2-7
V: TRBV11-2
length: 14
D: TRBD2
CDR3: ASSHGLARGSYEQY

J: TRBJ2-3
V: TRBV11-3
length: 10
D: NA
CDR3: ASRDSADTQY

J: TRBJ1-1
V: TRBV6-1
length: 12
D: NA
CDR3: ASSTRGIGSEAF

J: TRBJ2-2
V: TRBV25-1
length: 13
D: TRBD1
CDR3: ASTLQGANTGELF

J: TRBJ2-7
V: TRBV7-6
length: 13
D: NA
CDR3: ASSPQADSAYEQY

J: TRBJ1-1
V: TRBV5-4
length: 13
D: TRBD1
CDR3: ASSLGQGAARKAF

J: TRBJ2-1
V: TRBV19
length: 13
D: NA
CDR3: ASSIVSGTDNEQF

J: TRBJ1-1
V: TRBV27
length: 11
D: NA
CDR3: ASMTGANTEAF

J: TRBJ1-5
V: TRBV5-4
length: 14
D: TRBD1
CDR3: ASSFGGTDSNQPQH

J: TRBJ1-3
V: TRBV19
length: 12
D: TRBD1
CDR3: ASRPTGDGNTIY

J: TRBJ2-1
V: TRBV27
length: 13
D: NA
CDR3: ASSLSVGHRNEQF

J: TRBJ2-1
V: TRBV15
length: 19
D: TRBD2
CDR3: ATSRAIFGTSGRSSYNEQF

J: TRBJ2-7
V: TRBV11-2
length: 11
D: TRBD1
CDR3: ASSLTRDRGQY

J: TRBJ1-5
V: TRBV2
length: 13
D: TRBD1
CDR3: ASSLGQGAGQPQH

J: TRBJ2-1
V: TRBV29-1
length: 14
D: TRBD2
CDR3: SVELGTSGSYNEQF

J: TRBJ2-3
V: TRBV25-1
length: 13
D: NA
CDR3: ASSELQGITDTQY

J: TRBJ1-3
V: TRBV30
length: 11
D: NA
CDR3: AWSGQTGNTIY

J: TRBJ2-7
V: TRBV11-2
length: 12
D: NA
CDR3: ASSWDERPYEQY

J: TRBJ2-7
V: TRBV7-3
length: 14
D: TRBD1
CDR3: ASSSRPTGASYEQY

J: TRBJ2-5
V: TRBV5-8
length: 12
D: TRBD1
CDR3: ASSWGTAQETQY

J: TRBJ2-6
V: TRBV9
length: 15
D: NA
CDR3: ASSLQGRGTGANVLT

J: TRBJ1-5
V: TRBV12-5
length: 14
D: NA
CDR3: ASAPGASTVGQPQH

J: TRBJ2-5
V: TRBV19
length: 13
D: TRBD2
CDR3: ASTGWVAGDETQY

J: TRBJ2-5
V: TRBV30
length: 9
D: NA
CDR3: AWSSRETQY

J: TRBJ2-7
V: TRBV7-6
length: 11
D: TRBD1
CDR3: ASSPRQGYEQY

J: TRBJ2-1
V: TRBV5-4
length: 13
D: TRBD2
CDR3: ASSPGTSGPDEQF

J: NA
V: TRBV13
length: 12
D: NA
CDR3: ASSPRGNPYEQY

J: TRBJ2-6
V: TRBV9
length: 14
D: NA
CDR3: ASSVVRASGANVLT

J: TRBJ2-2
V: TRBV10-3
length: 13
D: NA
CDR3: ATRVVQLNTGELF

J: TRBJ1-5
V: TRBV15
length: 11
D: NA
CDR3: ATSRDQRRQRH

J: TRBJ2-7
V: TRBV30
length: 12
D: TRBD2
CDR3: AWSPGLATYEQY

J: TRBJ2-5
V: TRBV4-1
length: 15
D: TRBD2
CDR3: ASSQGAASGSPETQY

J: TRBJ1-2
V: TRBV2
length: 16
D: TRBD1
CDR3: ASSEGGSAGGLGYGYT

J: TRBJ2-6
V: TRBV29-1
length: 14
D: NA
CDR3: SVERLPFSGANVLT

J: TRBJ1-2
V: TRBV29-1
length: 10
D: NA
CDR3: SALLGAYGYT

J: TRBJ2-7
V: TRBV7-9
length: 14
D: TRBD2
CDR3: ASSRPGTSGSYEQY

J: TRBJ2-3
V: TRBV19
length: 12
D: NA
CDR3: ASSPYRDTDTQY

J: TRBJ2-5
V: TRBV30
length: 11
D: NA
CDR3: AWSADRYETQY

J: TRBJ1-1
V: TRBV2
length: 12
D: TRBD1
CDR3: ASTGVGQRWHAF

J: TRBJ2-5
V: TRBV5-4
length: 14
D: NA
CDR3: ASSLFTGFLQETQY

J: TRBJ1-3
V: TRBV7-9
length: 12
D: TRBD1
CDR3: ASSSDRAGNTIY

J: TRBJ2-1
V: TRBV27
length: 12
D: TRBD1
CDR3: ASSNRDSYNEQF

J: TRBJ1-2
V: TRBV6-1
length: 11
D: TRBD1
CDR3: ASSERQLGGYP

J: TRBJ2-7
V: TRBV2
length: 19
D: TRBD2
CDR3: ASREYALGTSGGAGVYEQY

J: TRBJ2-2
V: TRBV5-1
length: 13
D: TRBD2
CDR3: ASSSSGGNTGELF

J: TRBJ1-1
V: TRBV5-1
length: 11
D: NA
CDR3: ASSLGVNTEAF

J: TRBJ2-2
V: TRBV2
length: 10
D: NA
CDR3: ASIRDTGELF

J: TRBJ2-7
V: TRBV27
length: 15
D: NA
CDR3: ASSFSFSRVTSYEQY

J: TRBJ1-5
V: TRBV2
length: 13
D: TRBD1
CDR3: ASRGGQGSNQPQH

J: TRBJ2-1
V: TRBV19
length: 12
D: TRBD1
CDR3: ASSIYRGDNEQF

J: TRBJ2-6
V: TRBV6-5
length: 13
D: NA
CDR3: ASRRRDTGANVLT

J: NA
V: TRBV2
length: 9
D: NA
CDR3: ASRPYYEQY

J: TRBJ2-7
V: TRBV10-3
length: 11
D: NA
CDR3: AISEGGSYEQY

J: TRBJ1-1
V: TRBV10-3
length: 13
D: TRBD1
CDR3: AISDWDRDGTEAF

J: TRBJ2-4
V: TRBV19
length: 13
D: NA
CDR3: ASSIVGGGKNIQY

J: TRBJ2-5
V: TRBV6-6
length: 14
D: NA
CDR3: ASSPRGAEYLETQY